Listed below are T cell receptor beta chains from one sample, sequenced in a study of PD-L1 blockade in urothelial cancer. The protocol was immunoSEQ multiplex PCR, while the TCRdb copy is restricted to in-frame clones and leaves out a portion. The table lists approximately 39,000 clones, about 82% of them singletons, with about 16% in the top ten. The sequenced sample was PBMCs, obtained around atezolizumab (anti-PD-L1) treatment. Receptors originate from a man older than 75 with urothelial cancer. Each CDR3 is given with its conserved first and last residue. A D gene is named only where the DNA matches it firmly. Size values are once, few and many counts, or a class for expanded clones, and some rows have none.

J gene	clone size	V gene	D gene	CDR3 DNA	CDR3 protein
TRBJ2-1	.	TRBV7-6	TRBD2	TGTGCCAGCAGCGGTATAGCGGGAAAAACCTACAATGAGCAGTTCTTC	CASSGIAGKTYNEQFF
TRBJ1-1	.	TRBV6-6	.	TGTGCCAGCAGTTACTCGAGAGATTACACTGAAGCTTTCTTT	CASSYSRDYTEAFF
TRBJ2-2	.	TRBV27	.	TGTGCCAGCAGGCGGAGACAGGGAGGAGACACCGGGGAGCTGTTTTTT	CASRRRQGGDTGELFF
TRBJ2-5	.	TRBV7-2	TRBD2	TGTGCCAGCAGCCCCGGGGGTAGCGGGAGGCAGACCCAGTACTTC	CASSPGGSGRQTQYF
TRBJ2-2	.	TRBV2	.	TGTGCCAGCAGTGCTGACAGCACCGGGGAGCTGTTTTTT	CASSADSTGELFF
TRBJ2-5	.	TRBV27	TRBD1	TGTGCCAGCAGTTCGCTCTCTCTGGGGACAGGGTTGGTGACCCAGTACTTC	CASSSLSLGTGLVTQYF
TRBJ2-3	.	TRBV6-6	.	TGTGCCAGCACCCAGCGGGCCAACACAGATACGCAGTATTTT	CASTQRANTDTQYF
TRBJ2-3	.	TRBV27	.	TGTGCCAGCCGGTCGCGGAGCACAGATACGCAGTATTTT	CASRSRSTDTQYF
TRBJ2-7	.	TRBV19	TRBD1	TGTGCCAGTAGTGTGACAGGGGCGTCCTACGAGCAGTACTTC	CASSVTGASYEQYF
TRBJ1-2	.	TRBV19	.	TGTGCCAGTAGTACGCGAAAATGGGGGGAATATGGCTACACCTTC	CASSTRKWGEYGYTF
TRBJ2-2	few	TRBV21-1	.	TGTGCCAGCAGCACCCTAGCCCGGGAGGTAAGATGGACCGGGGAGCTGTTTTTT	CASSTLAREVRWTGELFF
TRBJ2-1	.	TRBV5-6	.	TGTGCCAGCACCCGGAGGGGCAGGGCAAGCTACAATGAGCAGTTCTTC	CASTRRGRASYNEQFF
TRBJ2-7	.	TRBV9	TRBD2	TGTGCCAGCAGCCTTCTAGCGGAGGCATTCTACGAGCAGTACTTC	CASSLLAEAFYEQYF
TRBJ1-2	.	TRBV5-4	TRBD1	TGTGCCAGCAGCTTGCCCGGGACAGTTCGTGGCTACACCTTC	CASSLPGTVRGYTF
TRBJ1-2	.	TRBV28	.	TGTGCCAGCAGTTTAGGGGGGGGCCGGACCTATGGCTACACCTTC	CASSLGGGRTYGYTF
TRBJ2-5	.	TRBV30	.	TGTGCCTGGAGTGTCCGGAGACAAGAGACCCAGTACTTC	CAWSVRRQETQYF
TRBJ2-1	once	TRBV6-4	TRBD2	TGTGCCAGCAGGGGGGCGGGAGGCGAGCAGTTCTTC	CASRGAGGEQFF
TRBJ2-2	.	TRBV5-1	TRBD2	TGCGCCAGCAGAGACGGGACTAGCGGGACCGGGGAGCTGTTTTTT	CASRDGTSGTGELFF
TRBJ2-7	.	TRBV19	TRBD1	TGTGCCAGTAGTACCCCGCGACAGGGGAGCTCCTACGAGCAGTACTTC	CASSTPRQGSSYEQYF
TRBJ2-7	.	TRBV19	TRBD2	TGTGCCAGTAGTCCCCTGGGAGCGGGAGGGCCTGCCTACGAGCAGTACTTC	CASSPLGAGGPAYEQYF
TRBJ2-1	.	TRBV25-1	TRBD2	TGTGCCAGCAGTGACGACACTAGCGGACACTACAATGAGCAGTTCTTC	CASSDDTSGHYNEQFF
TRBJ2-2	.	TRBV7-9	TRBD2	TGTGCCAGCAGCTTATGGTTAGCGGGCACCGGGGAGCTGTTTTTT	CASSLWLAGTGELFF
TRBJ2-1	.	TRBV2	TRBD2	TGTGCCAGCAGTGAAGCAGGACTAGCGGGAGGTAATGAGCAGTTCTTC	CASSEAGLAGGNEQFF
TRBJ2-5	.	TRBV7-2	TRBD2	TGTGCCAGCAGCTTAGATCGCGGGAGGCCCCACGGAGAGACCCAGTACTTC	CASSLDRGRPHGETQYF
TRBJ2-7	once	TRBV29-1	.	TGCAGCGTTGTTCTTACCTACGAGCAGTACTTC	CSVVLTYEQYF
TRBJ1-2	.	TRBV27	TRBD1	TGTGCCAGCTCCCGGACAGGGTCGCTTGGCTACACCTTC	CASSRTGSLGYTF
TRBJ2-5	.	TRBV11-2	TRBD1	TGTGCCAGCAGCTTGGGGGACAGCTTAAAAGAGACCCAGTACTTC	CASSLGDSLKETQYF
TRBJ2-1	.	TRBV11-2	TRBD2	TGTGCCAGCAGCTTAGACCTACAGCGGGAGGACAAGTTCTTC	CASSLDLQREDKFF
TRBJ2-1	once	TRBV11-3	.	TGTGCCAGCAGCCTGGCTGGTTCCTACAATGAGCAGTTCTTC	CASSLAGSYNEQFF
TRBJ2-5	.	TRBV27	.	TGTGCCAGCAGTTACGGTGCCTTCGGGGAGACCCAGTACTTC	CASSYGAFGETQYF
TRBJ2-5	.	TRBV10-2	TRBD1	TGCGCCAGCAGTGAGGGGGACAGGGGAGGAGAGACCCAGTACTTC	CASSEGDRGGETQYF
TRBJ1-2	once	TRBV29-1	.	TGCAGCGTTGTTTTTCCGGGGGTCTATGGCTACACCTTC	CSVVFPGVYGYTF
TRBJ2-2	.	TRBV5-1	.	TGCGCCAGCAGCCTCGGAGGGGGAGGGCCGGCTACCGGGGAGCTGTTTTTT	CASSLGGGGPATGELFF
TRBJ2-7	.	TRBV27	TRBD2	TGTGCCAGCAGTTTAACACTAGCGGGAGTCGGGGAGCAGTACTTC	CASSLTLAGVGEQYF
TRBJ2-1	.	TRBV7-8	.	TGTGCCAGCAGCTCCATTAGCGAGTACAATGAGCAGTTCTTC	CASSSISEYNEQFF
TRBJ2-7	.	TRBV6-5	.	TGTGCCAGCAGGGAGACAGTTACCTCCTACGAGCAGTACTTC	CASRETVTSYEQYF
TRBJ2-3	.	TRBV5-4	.	TGTGCCAGCAGCCCTGTTAGCACAGATACGCAGTATTTT	CASSPVSTDTQYF
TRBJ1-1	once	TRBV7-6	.	TGTGCCAGCAGCTCTATGACAGGTCTGAACACTGAAGCTTTCTTT	CASSSMTGLNTEAFF
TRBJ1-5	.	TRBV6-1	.	TGTGCCAGCAGTTTCAGGGGTGGCAATCAGCCCCAGCATTTT	CASSFRGGNQPQHF
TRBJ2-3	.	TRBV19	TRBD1	TGTGCCAGTAGTCCGAGGGACAGCCCCACAGATACGCAGTATTTT	CASSPRDSPTDTQYF
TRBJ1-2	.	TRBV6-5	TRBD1	TGTGCCAGCAGGGAGACAGGGGCGAATGGCTACACCTTC	CASRETGANGYTF
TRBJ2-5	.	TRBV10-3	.	TGTGCCATCAGTGGGACAGACCAAGAGACCCAGTACTTC	CAISGTDQETQYF
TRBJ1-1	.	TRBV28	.	TGTGCCAGCATTGGCTTGAACACTGAAGCTTTCTTT	CASIGLNTEAFF
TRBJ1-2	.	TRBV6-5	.	TGTGCCAGCAGTTACTCGGGTGTGGAGGGCTTTGGCTACACCTTC	CASSYSGVEGFGYTF
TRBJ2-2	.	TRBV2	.	TGTGCCAGCAGTGAAATGTTGGGGGGAGGCGGGGAGCAGTTTTTT	CASSEMLGGGGEQFF
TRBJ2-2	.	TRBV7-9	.	TGTGCCAGCAGCAACCTAGAATCCGGGGAGCTGTTTTTT	CASSNLESGELFF
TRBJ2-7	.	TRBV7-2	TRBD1	TGTGCCAGCAGTTCCGACAGGGCTTCCTACGAGCAGTACTTC	CASSSDRASYEQYF
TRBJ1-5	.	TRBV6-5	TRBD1	TGTGCCAGCAGGCGGACAGGCCGCAATCAGCCCCAGCATTTT	CASRRTGRNQPQHF
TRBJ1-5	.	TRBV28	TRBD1	TGTGCCAGCAGTTCTAGACAGGGGGCGGGTCAGCCCCAGCATTTT	CASSSRQGAGQPQHF
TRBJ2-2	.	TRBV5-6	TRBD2	TGTGCCAGCAGCTTACCTGGACTAGCGGAGCTGTTTTTT	CASSLPGLAELFF
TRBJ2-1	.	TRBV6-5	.	TGTGCCAGCAGTTACGACATTAGCTCCTACAATGAGCAGTTCTTC	CASSYDISSYNEQFF
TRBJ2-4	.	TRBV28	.	TGTGCCAGCAGTCGTCCCGGGACTCTAGCCAAAAACATTCAGTACTTC	CASSRPGTLAKNIQYF
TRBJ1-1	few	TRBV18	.	TGTGCCAGCTCACCCGGGGGGATGAACACTGAAGCTTTCTTT	CASSPGGMNTEAFF
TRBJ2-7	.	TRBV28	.	TGTGCCAGCAGTTTAGGGCTAAACGAGCAGTACTTC	CASSLGLNEQYF
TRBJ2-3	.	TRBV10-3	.	TGTGCCATCAGTGACCCAGGGGGGCCTCCCGCGGATACGCAGTATTTT	CAISDPGGPPADTQYF